This TCR beta chain was captured by sequencing in a study of T cell responses to AZD1222 COVID-19 vaccine. Only in-frame clones appear in the TCRdb table, and some are missing; sequencing was by immunoSEQ multiplex PCR. The table lists over 100,000 clones, approximately 87% of them singletons. The CDR3 covers 13 residues. The germline V and J ends were trimmed by 1 base and 7 bases, with 10 bases remaining between them. The sequencing here drew on peripheral blood, taken on day 0 of AZD1222 vaccination. The source of this sequence is an adult in good health. The V call is TRBV12-3 or TRBV12-4, the J call TRBJ1-1; D ambiguous. Here the CDR3 reads CASSLGGDSEAFF. The CDR3 nucleotides read TGTGCCAGCAGTTTAGGTGGGGATAGTGAAGCTTTCTTT.